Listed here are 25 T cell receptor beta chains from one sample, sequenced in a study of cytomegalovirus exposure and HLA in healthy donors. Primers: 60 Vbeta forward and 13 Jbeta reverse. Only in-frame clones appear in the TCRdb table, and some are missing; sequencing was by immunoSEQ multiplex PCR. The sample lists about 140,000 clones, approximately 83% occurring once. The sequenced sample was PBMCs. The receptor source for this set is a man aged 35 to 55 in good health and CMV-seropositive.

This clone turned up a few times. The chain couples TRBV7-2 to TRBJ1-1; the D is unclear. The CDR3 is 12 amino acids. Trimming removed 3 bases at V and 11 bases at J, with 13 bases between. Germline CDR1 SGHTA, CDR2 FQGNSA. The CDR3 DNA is TGTGCCAGCAGCTTGGACTCTCCGGGGGCTTTCTTT. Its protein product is CASSLDSPGAFF.

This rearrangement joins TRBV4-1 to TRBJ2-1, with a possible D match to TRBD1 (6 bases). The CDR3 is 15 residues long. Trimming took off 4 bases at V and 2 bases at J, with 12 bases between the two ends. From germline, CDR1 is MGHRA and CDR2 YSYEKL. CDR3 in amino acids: CASSPEGVPYNEQFF. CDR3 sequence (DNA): TGCGCCAGCAGCCCCGAGGGGGTGCCCTACAATGAGCAGTTCTTC.

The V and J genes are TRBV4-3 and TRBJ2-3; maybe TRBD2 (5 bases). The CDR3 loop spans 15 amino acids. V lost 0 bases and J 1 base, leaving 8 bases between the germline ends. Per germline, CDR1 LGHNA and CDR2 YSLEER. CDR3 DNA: TGCGCCAGCAGCCAAGACCGGACTGGCACAGATACGCAGTATTTT. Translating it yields CASSQDRTGTDTQYF.

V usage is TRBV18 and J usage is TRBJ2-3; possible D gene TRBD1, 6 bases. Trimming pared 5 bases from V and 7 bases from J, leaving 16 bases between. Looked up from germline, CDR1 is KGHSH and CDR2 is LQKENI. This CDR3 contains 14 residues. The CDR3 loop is CASSTNGGGHTQYF. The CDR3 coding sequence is TGTGCCAGCTCAACGAATGGGGGCGGGCATACGCAGTATTTT.

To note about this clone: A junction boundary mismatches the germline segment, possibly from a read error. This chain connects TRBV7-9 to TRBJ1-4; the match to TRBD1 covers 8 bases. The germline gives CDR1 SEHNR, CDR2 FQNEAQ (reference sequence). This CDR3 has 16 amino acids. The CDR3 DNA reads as TGTTCCAGCAGCTCCCGGACAGGGTGGACTAATGAAAAACTGTTTTTT. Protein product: CSSSSRTGWTNEKLFF.

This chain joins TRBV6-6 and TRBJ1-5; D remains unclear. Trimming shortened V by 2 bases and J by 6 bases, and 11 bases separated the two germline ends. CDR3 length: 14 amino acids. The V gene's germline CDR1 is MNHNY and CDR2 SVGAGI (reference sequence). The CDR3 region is CASSYGQAGQPQHF. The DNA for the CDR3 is TGTGCCAGCAGTTACGGGCAGGCGGGTCAGCCCCAGCATTTT.

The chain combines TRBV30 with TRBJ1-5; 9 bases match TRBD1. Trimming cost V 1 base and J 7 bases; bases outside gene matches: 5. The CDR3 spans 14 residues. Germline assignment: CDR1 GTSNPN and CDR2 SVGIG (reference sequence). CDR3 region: CAWSGGQGRQPQHF. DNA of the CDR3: TGTGCCTGGAGTGGGGGACAGGGACGACAGCCCCAGCATTTT.

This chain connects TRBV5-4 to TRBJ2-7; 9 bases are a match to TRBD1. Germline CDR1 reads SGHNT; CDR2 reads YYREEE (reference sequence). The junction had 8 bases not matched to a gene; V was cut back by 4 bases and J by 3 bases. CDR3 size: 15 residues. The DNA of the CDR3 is TGTGCCAGCAGCGAGGACAGGGGCTTCGTCTACGAGCAGTACTTC. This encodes CASSEDRGFVYEQYF.

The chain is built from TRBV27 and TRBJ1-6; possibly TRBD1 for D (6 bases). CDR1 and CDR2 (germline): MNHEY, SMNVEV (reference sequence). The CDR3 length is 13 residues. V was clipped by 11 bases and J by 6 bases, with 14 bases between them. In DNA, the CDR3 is TGTGCCCCCTGCCAGGACAGTAATTCACCCCTCCACTTT. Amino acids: CAPCQDSNSPLHF.

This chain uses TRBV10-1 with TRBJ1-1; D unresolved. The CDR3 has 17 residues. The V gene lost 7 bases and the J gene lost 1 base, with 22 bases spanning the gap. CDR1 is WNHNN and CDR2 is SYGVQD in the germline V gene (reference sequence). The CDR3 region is CASNEYRGGTGNTEAFF. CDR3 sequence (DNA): TGCGCCAGCAATGAATACCGCGGAGGAACCGGGAACACTGAAGCTTTCTTT.

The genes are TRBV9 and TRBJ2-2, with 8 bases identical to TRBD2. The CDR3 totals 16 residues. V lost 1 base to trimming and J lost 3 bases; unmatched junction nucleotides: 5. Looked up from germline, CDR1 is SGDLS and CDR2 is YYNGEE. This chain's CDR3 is CASSVTVLADTGELFF. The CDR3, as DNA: TGTGCCAGCAGCGTAACCGTACTAGCGGACACCGGGGAGCTGTTTTTT.

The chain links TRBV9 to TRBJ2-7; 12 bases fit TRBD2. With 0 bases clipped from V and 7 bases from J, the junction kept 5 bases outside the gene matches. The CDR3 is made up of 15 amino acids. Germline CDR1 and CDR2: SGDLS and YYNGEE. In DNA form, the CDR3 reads TGTGCCAGCAGCGTAGTGCCTAGCGGGAGGGGGGAGCAGTACTTC. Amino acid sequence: CASSVVPSGRGEQYF.

The CDR3 DNA reads TGTGCCAGCGTGCGTTGGGGGGTCGGCACTGAAGCTTTCTTT. Encoded protein: CASVRWGVGTEAFF. J is TRBJ1-1 and V is TRBV2, with D possibly TRBD1 on 5 matching bases. V lost 8 bases and J 4 bases, leaving 17 bases between the germline ends. The CDR3 contains 14 residues. Germline lookup yields CDR1 SNHLY and CDR2 FYNNEI.

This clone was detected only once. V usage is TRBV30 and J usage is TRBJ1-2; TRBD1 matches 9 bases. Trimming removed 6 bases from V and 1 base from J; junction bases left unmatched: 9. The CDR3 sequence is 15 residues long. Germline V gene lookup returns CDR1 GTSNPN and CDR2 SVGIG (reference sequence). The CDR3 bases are TGTGCCTGCTATCTCGGGACAGGGCATAACTATGGCTACACCTTC. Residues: CACYLGTGHNYGYTF.

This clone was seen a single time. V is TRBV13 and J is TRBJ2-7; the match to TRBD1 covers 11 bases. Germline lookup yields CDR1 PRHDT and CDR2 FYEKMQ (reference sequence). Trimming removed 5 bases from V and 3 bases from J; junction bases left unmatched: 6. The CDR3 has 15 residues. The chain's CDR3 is CASSPSGTGGYEQYF. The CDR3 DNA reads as TGTGCCAGCAGCCCCTCCGGGACAGGGGGCTACGAGCAGTACTTC. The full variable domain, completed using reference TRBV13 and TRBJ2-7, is AAGVIQSPRHLIKEKRETATLKCYPIPRHDTVYWYQQGPGQDPQFLISFYEKMQSDKGSIPDRFSAQQFSDYHSELNMSSLELGDSALYFCASSPSGTGGYEQYFGPGTRLTVT.

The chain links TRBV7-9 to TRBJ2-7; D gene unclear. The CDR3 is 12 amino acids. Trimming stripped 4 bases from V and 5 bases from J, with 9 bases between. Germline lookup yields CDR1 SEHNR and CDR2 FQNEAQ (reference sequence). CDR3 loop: CASSSPLHEQYF. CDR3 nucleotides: TGTGCCAGCAGCTCCCCCCTCCACGAGCAGTACTTC.

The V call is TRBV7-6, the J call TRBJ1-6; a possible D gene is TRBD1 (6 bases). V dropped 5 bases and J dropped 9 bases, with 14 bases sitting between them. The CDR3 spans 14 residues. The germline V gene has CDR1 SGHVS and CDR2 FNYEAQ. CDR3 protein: CASSQTGIGSPLHF. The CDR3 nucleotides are TGTGCCAGCAGCCAAACAGGGATCGGTTCACCCCTCCACTTT. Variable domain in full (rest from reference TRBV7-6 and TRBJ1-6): GAGVSQSPRYKVTKRGQDVALRCDPISGHVSLYWYRQALGQGPEFLTYFNYEAQQDKSGLPNDRFSAERPEGSISTLTIQRTEQRDSAMYRCASSQTGIGSPLHFGNGTRLTVT.

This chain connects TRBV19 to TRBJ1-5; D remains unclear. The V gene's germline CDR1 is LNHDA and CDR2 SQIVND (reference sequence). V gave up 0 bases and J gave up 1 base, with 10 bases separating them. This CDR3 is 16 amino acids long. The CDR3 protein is CASSIDITVSNQPQHF. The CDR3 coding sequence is TGTGCCAGTAGTATAGATATCACGGTAAGCAATCAGCCCCAGCATTTT.

The CDR3 loop reads CSGNTGGEQYF. The CDR3 nucleotides are TGCAGTGGGAATACAGGGGGCGAGCAGTACTTC. The J gene is TRBJ2-7, the V gene TRBV20-1, with 8 bases lining up with TRBD1. This CDR3 region has 11 residues. Looked up from germline, CDR1 is DFQATT and CDR2 is SNEGSKA (reference sequence). J was trimmed by 6 bases and V by 7 bases; bases with no gene match: 5.

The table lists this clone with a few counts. The CDR3: CASSHTQGALFNEQFF. The CDR3, as DNA: TGCGCCAGCAGCCACACCCAGGGGGCTCTGTTCAATGAGCAGTTCTTC. V gene TRBV4-1 combines with J gene TRBJ2-1, with 8 nucleotides matching TRBD1. Trimming took 3 bases from V and 6 from J; bases not matched to a gene: 10. This CDR3 is 16 amino acids long. Germline V CDR1 and CDR2: MGHRA, YSYEKL.

CDR3 sequence reads: CASSLRGFDEKLFF. In DNA form, the CDR3 reads TGCGCCAGCAGCTTGAGAGGGTTCGATGAAAAACTGTTTTTT. V is TRBV5-1 and J is TRBJ1-4; D is uncertain. Trimming shortened V by 1 base and J by 6 bases, and 10 bases separated the two germline ends. CDR1 is SGHRS, CDR2 YFSETQ, per germline. The length of the CDR3 is 14 residues.

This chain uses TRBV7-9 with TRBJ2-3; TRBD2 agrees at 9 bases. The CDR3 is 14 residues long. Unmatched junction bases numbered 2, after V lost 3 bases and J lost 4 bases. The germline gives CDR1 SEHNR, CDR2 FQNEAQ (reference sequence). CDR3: CASSFAGGADTQYF. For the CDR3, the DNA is TGTGCCAGCAGCTTCGCGGGGGGGGCAGATACGCAGTATTTT.

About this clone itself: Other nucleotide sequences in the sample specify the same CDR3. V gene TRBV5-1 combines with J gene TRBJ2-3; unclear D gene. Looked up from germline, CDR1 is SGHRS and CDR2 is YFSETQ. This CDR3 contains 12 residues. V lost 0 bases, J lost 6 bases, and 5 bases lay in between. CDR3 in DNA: TGCGCCAGCAGCTTGGGGGCGGATACGCAGTATTTT. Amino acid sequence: CASSLGADTQYF.

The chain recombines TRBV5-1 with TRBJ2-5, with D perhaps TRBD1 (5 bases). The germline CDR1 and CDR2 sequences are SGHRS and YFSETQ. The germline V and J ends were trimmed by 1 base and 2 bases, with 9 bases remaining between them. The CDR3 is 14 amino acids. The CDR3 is CASSLRQIQETQYF. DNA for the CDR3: TGCGCCAGCAGCTTGAGACAGATTCAAGAGACCCAGTACTTC.

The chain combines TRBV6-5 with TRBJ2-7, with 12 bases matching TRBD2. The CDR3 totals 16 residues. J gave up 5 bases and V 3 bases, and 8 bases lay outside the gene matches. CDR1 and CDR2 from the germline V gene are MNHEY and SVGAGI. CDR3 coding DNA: TGTGCCAGCAGTTATGCTAGCGGGGGGGCCGCGGACGAGCAGTACTTC. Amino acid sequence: CASSYASGGAADEQYF.